The next 8 T cell receptor beta chains were all read from a single sample in a study of OX40 agonist ivuxolimab in advanced cancers. The method behind the library was the immunoSEQ multiplex PCR assay. TCRdb retrieved this table from immuneACCESS and kept in-frame rearrangements only. Not all clones are present; in checked studies, unresolved V genes account for under half, and no reason is known for the remainder. For this sample there are approximately 110,000 clones; about 90% appear just once. The top ten clones comprise roughly 0.8% of the sample. The starting material was CD4+ or CD8+ T cells sorted from blood, obtained in a trial of the OX40 agonist ivuxolimab. Every receptor here comes from an adult with an advanced solid tumor such as melanoma, head and neck, liver or kidney cancer.

Only one count was recorded for this clone. This chain uses TRBV19 with TRBJ2-1, with 11 bases that match TRBD2. Germline assignment: CDR1 LNHDA and CDR2 SQIVND (reference sequence). CDR3 size: 16 residues. The V segment lost 7 bases and the J segment 5 bases; nucleotides outside the gene matches: 10. CDR3 amino acids: CASTPRLAGLNNEQFF. The CDR3 region has the DNA TGTGCCAGTACCCCCCGACTAGCGGGACTAAACAATGAGCAGTTCTTC.

The rearrangement links TRBV5-5 to TRBJ2-7; TRBD1 matches at 7 bases. The ends lost 4 bases at V and 0 bases at J; junction bases unmatched: 4. The germline CDR1 and CDR2 sequences are SGHKS and YYEKEE (reference sequence). This CDR3 contains 14 residues. For the CDR3, the DNA is TGTGCCAGCAGCCTCGGACAGGACTCCTACGAGCAGTACTTC. Translation gives CASSLGQDSYEQYF.

The chain recombines TRBV27 with TRBJ1-2; 8 positions match TRBD1. The CDR3 has 16 amino acids. Germline V gene sequence: CDR1 MNHEY, CDR2 SMNVEV (reference sequence). V gave up 5 bases and J gave up 7 bases; unmatched junction bases: 15. The CDR3 here is CASSPTRGQGLGGYTF. The DNA of the CDR3 is TGTGCCAGCAGTCCCACCCGCGGACAGGGTTTGGGTGGCTACACCTTC.

The chain uses TRBV5-4 and TRBJ2-3, with TRBD2 matching 14 bases. V trimming: 4 bases; J trimming: 6 bases; junction bases outside the gene matches: 7. The CDR3 is made up of 16 amino acids. Germline V CDR1 and CDR2: SGHNT, YYREEE (reference sequence). CDR3 DNA: TGTGCCAGCAGCCTCAGACTAGCGGGAGGGCCCGATACGCAGTATTTT. Amino acids: CASSLRLAGGPDTQYF.

The chain is built from TRBV28 and TRBJ2-5; the D gene could be TRBD1 or TRBD2 (8 bases each). The CDR3 runs 18 residues. CDR1 is MDHEN, CDR2 SYDVKM, per germline. Trimming took off 7 bases at V and 5 bases at J, with 29 bases between the two ends. The CDR3 DNA follows: TGTGCCAGCACCTCGGACAGGGCGAGCGGGAGACCTCGGGAGACCCAGTACTTC. Translating gives CASTSDRASGRPRETQYF.

CDR3 residues: CASTPAVGAKNIQYF. CDR3 DNA sequence: TGTGCCAGTACCCCGGCAGTGGGAGCCAAAAACATTCAGTACTTC. The chain recombines TRBV19 with TRBJ2-4; D uncertain. CDR1 is LNHDA and CDR2 is SQIVND in the germline V gene (reference sequence). This CDR3 has 15 residues. V was trimmed by 7 bases and J by 0 bases, leaving 13 bases between them.

The gene calls are TRBV21-1 and TRBJ2-2; the table's TRBD2 call for D was not verified on the DNA. TRBV21-1 represents a pseudogene. The CDR3 length is 15 residues. The CDR3 DNA follows: TGTGCCAGCAGCCCCTGGGGGGGCCGAACCGGGGAGCTGTTTTTT. Protein sequence: CASSPWGGRTGELFF.

The chain links TRBV28 to TRBJ2-7; 7 nucleotides align to TRBD2. The CDR3 has 13 residues. Germline V gene lookup returns CDR1 MDHEN and CDR2 SYDVKM. J lost 9 bases, V lost 3 bases, and 8 bases had no gene match. CDR3 bases: TGTGCCAGCAGTTTCCCTGCTAGCGGCAGGCAGTACTTC. Translation: CASSFPASGRQYF.